Presented here are 22 T cell receptor beta chains from one specimen sequenced in a study of blood T cell repertoires in COVID-19. Some clones are missing from TCRdb's copy, which holds only in-frame ones; the method was immunoSEQ multiplex PCR. The sample includes some 260,000 clones, about 90% seen only once; the top ten take 1.5% to 2%. The sample comprised PBMCs or T cells enriched from blood (not recorded which). All receptors derive from a young woman who had recovered from COVID-19.

The rearrangement links TRBV7-9 to TRBJ1-5; maybe TRBD1 (5 bases). The CDR3 extends over 14 amino acids. With 6 bases removed from V and 1 base from J, the gap between germline ends came to 10 bases. Germline V gene sequence: CDR1 SEHNR, CDR2 FQNEAQ (reference sequence). CDR3 coding DNA: TGTGCCAGCAGATCTGACAGCAGCAATCAGCCCCAGCATTTT. Protein product: CASRSDSSNQPQHF.

This clone was recorded once. The chain is built from TRBV4-1 and TRBJ2-7; D remains ambiguous. Germline V gene lookup returns CDR1 MGHRA and CDR2 YSYEKL. Trimming took off 4 bases at V and 2 bases at J, with 12 bases between the two ends. There are 14 residues in the CDR3. CDR3 nucleotides: TGCGCCAGCAGCCCCCTACGCGGAACCTACGAGCAGTACTTC. Translated, it gives CASSPLRGTYEQYF.

The J gene is TRBJ1-3, the V gene TRBV6-5, with D unclear. The CDR3 is made up of 14 amino acids. V lost 6 bases and J 0 bases, leaving 9 bases between the germline ends. Germline values: CDR1 MNHEY, CDR2 SVGAGI. CDR3 region: CASRERYSGNTIYF. CDR3 DNA: TGTGCCAGCAGGGAGCGTTACTCTGGAAACACCATATATTTT.

The J gene is TRBJ1-4, the V gene TRBV19; 9 bases line up with TRBD1. Germline CDR1 is LNHDA and CDR2 is SQIVND (reference sequence). J lost 7 bases, V lost 5 bases, and 11 bases had no gene match. The CDR3 is 16 residues long. CDR3 sequence reads: CASSFLQGARREKLFF. CDR3 nucleotides: TGTGCCAGTAGTTTTCTACAGGGGGCGCGTCGTGAAAAACTGTTTTTT.

V gene TRBV18 combines with J gene TRBJ1-5, with D maybe TRBD1 (6 bases). Looked up from germline, CDR1 is KGHSH and CDR2 is LQKENI. V dropped 2 bases and J dropped 1 base, with 9 bases sitting between them. The CDR3 runs 15 residues. CDR3 nucleotides: TGTGCCAGCTCACCAGCGACAGGAAGCAATCAGCCCCAGCATTTT. Protein product: CASSPATGSNQPQHF.

The chain links TRBV5-4 to TRBJ2-5; D unclear. The V end lost 4 bases, the J end lost 5 bases, and 12 bases lay between the germline ends. The germline V gene encodes CDR1 SGHNT and CDR2 YYREEE (reference sequence). The CDR3 has 13 residues. This CDR3 is CASSLLAGETQYF. In DNA, the CDR3 is TGTGCCAGCAGCCTCTTAGCCGGGGAGACCCAGTACTTC. The variable domain in full, completed from reference TRBV5-4 and TRBJ2-5, reads ETGVTQSPTHLIKTRGQQVTLRCSSQSGHNTVSWYQQALGQGPQFIFQYYREEENGRGNFPPRFSGLQFPNYSSELNVNALELDDSALYLCASSLLAGETQYFGPGTRLLVL.

V gene TRBV6-1 combines with J gene TRBJ1-5; D is perhaps TRBD1 (5 bases). V lost 2 bases to trimming and J lost 9 bases, with 14 bases between them. Germline V gives CDR1 MNHNS, CDR2 SASEGT. CDR3 length: 14 residues. The CDR3 sequence is CASSELQGVMPQHF. In DNA form, the CDR3 reads TGTGCCAGCAGTGAATTACAAGGGGTTATGCCCCAGCATTTT.

The chain carries TRBV19 and TRBJ2-7; 7 nucleotides line up with TRBD2. Germline CDR1 is LNHDA and CDR2 is SQIVND (reference sequence). J was trimmed by 6 bases and V by 3 bases; bases with no gene match: 11. This CDR3 has 15 residues. The CDR3 protein is CASSIGSGPSGEQYF. The CDR3 DNA is TGTGCCAGTAGTATCGGTTCGGGTCCTAGCGGCGAGCAGTACTTC.

This sequence joins TRBV5-8 and TRBJ2-1; TRBD2 matches at 12 bases. This CDR3 is 16 amino acids long. Germline V CDR1 and CDR2: SGHTS, YDEGEE. After removal of 0 bases from V and 8 bases from J, the junction contained 6 bases not matched to a gene. The CDR3 spells CASSLVLAGGPDEQFF. The CDR3 nucleotides read TGTGCCAGCAGCTTGGTCCTAGCGGGAGGGCCTGATGAGCAGTTCTTC.

The chain has TRBV5-1 and TRBJ1-6; 9 bases fit TRBD1. J was trimmed by 7 bases and V by 3 bases; bases with no gene match: 5. Germline CDR1 reads SGHRS; CDR2 reads YFSETQ. The CDR3 is made up of 15 amino acids. This CDR3 reads CASSWGQGRNSPLHF. The DNA for the CDR3 is TGCGCCAGCAGCTGGGGACAGGGTCGCAATTCACCCCTCCACTTT.

This chain joins TRBV6-5 and TRBJ1-1, with D perhaps matching TRBD1 (6 bases). Germline-derived CDR1 and CDR2 are MNHEY and SVGAGI. The CDR3 length is 14 residues. Trimming removed 2 bases at V and 7 bases at J, with 14 bases between. The CDR3 loop is CASSYNEGTYEAFF. The CDR3 bases are TGTGCCAGCAGTTACAATGAAGGGACATATGAAGCTTTCTTT.

The chain combines TRBV28 with TRBJ2-2; 7 bases align to TRBD2. J gave up 3 bases and V 6 bases, and 16 bases lay outside the gene matches. The V gene's germline CDR1 is MDHEN and CDR2 SYDVKM. This CDR3 is built from 18 residues. Here the CDR3 reads CASSLNPAGLADTGELFF. The CDR3 DNA sequence: TGTGCCAGCAGCCTCAACCCGGCGGGGCTAGCGGACACCGGGGAGCTGTTTTTT.

The rearrangement links TRBV28 to TRBJ2-4, with a weak D call TRBD2 (6 bases). Germline CDR1 and CDR2: MDHEN and SYDVKM. V lost 5 bases to trimming and J lost 3 bases, with 20 bases between them. The CDR3 length is 17 residues. The CDR3 sequence is CASSRPLGTGDKNIQYF. CDR3 nucleotide sequence: TGTGCCAGCAGTCGTCCTTTGGGGACGGGAGACAAAAACATTCAGTACTTC.

V gene TRBV27 combines with J gene TRBJ1-3; 8 positions agree with TRBD1. V was pared by 5 bases and J by 0 bases, with 6 bases of the junction left unmatched. CDR1 and CDR2 (germline): MNHEY, SMNVEV (reference sequence). The CDR3 is 16 amino acids. In nucleotides, the CDR3 is TGTGCCAGCAGTCAAAACAGGGGGTTCTCTGGAAACACCATATATTTT. This sequence encodes CASSQNRGFSGNTIYF.

The V gene is TRBV4-1, the J gene TRBJ2-2; TRBD2 matches 7 bases. Trimming took 0 bases from V and 7 from J; bases not matched to a gene: 5. The CDR3 has 15 amino acids. Germline V lookup: CDR1 MGHRA, CDR2 YSYEKL. The CDR3 coding sequence is TGCGCCAGCAGCCAAGAACGTGCGGGGGTCGGGGAGCTGTTTTTT. Translating it yields CASSQERAGVGELFF.

This chain uses TRBV6-5 with TRBJ2-2; unclear D gene. Germline lookup yields CDR1 MNHEY and CDR2 SVGAGI. V was clipped by 6 bases and J by 4 bases, with 6 bases between them. The CDR3 totals 12 residues. In DNA form, the CDR3 reads TGTGCCAGCAGCTATCTCACCGGGGAGCTGTTTTTT. This gives the protein CASSYLTGELFF.

This clone was observed a single time. The chain links TRBV18 to TRBJ2-7; D possibly corresponds to TRBD1 (6 bases). V gave up 2 bases and J gave up 4 bases, with 12 bases separating them. CDR1 and CDR2 from the germline V gene are KGHSH and LQKENI. The CDR3 extends over 14 amino acids. The CDR3 DNA follows: TGTGCCAGCTCACCAGGACAGAACCTTTACGAGCAGTACTTC. This codes for CASSPGQNLYEQYF.

This clone has only one observation. The chain links TRBV4-1 to TRBJ1-2, with a possible D match to TRBD1 (5 bases). This CDR3 has 12 residues. V was shortened by 2 bases and J by 5 bases, with 6 bases between the two germline ends. Germline loops: CDR1 MGHRA, CDR2 YSYEKL. The CDR3 sequence is CASSQQGYGYTF. In DNA form, the CDR3 reads TGCGCCAGCAGCCAACAGGGATATGGCTACACCTTC.

V and J are TRBV19 and TRBJ1-5; 9 bases are a match to TRBD1. Germline lookup yields CDR1 LNHDA and CDR2 SQIVND (reference sequence). The junction had 3 bases not matched to a gene; V was cut back by 2 bases and J by 1 base. The CDR3 runs 16 residues. DNA for the CDR3: TGTGCCAGTAGTATAAACAGGGGGCGAAGCAATCAGCCCCAGCATTTT. It encodes CASSINRGRSNQPQHF. The variable domain in full, completed from reference TRBV19 and TRBJ1-5, reads DGGITQSPKYLFRKEGQNVTLSCEQNLNHDAMYWYRQDPGQGLRLIYYSQIVNDFQKGDIAEGYSVSREKKESFPLTVTSAQKNPTAFYLCASSINRGRSNQPQHFGDGTRLSIL.

This clone was seen only a few times. CDR3 in amino acids: CASSRVGSGGTYEQYF. The CDR3 region has the DNA TGTGCCAGCAGTAGGGTCGGCTCGGGAGGAACCTACGAGCAGTACTTC. This rearrangement joins TRBV6-6 to TRBJ2-7; 7 bases align to TRBD2. Per germline, CDR1 MNHNY and CDR2 SVGAGI (reference sequence). The V segment lost 5 bases and the J segment 2 bases; nucleotides outside the gene matches: 12. The CDR3 covers 16 residues.

This chain links TRBV21-1 with TRBJ2-3; the table's D call of TRBD2 was not tested on the DNA. TRBV21-1 is a listed pseudogene. CDR3 size: 18 residues. This chain's CDR3 is CASSGAGTSGRSTDTQYF. CDR3 coding DNA: TGTGCCAGCAGCGGCGCGGGGACTAGCGGGAGGAGCACAGATACGCAGTATTTT.

In its sample, this clone was seen a few times. The V and J genes are TRBV6-5 and TRBJ1-1; D gene ambiguous. The V gene lost 6 bases and the J gene lost 4 bases, with 18 bases spanning the gap. Germline values: CDR1 MNHEY, CDR2 SVGAGI. The CDR3 totals 15 residues. Here the CDR3 reads CASRVRREGGTEAFF. CDR3 sequence (DNA): TGTGCCAGCAGGGTACGGAGGGAGGGCGGCACTGAAGCTTTCTTT.